These T cell receptor beta chains were read from a single sample in a study of lymphopenia after photon versus proton radiotherapy. Libraries were prepared by immunoSEQ multiplex PCR; TCRdb keeps only in-frame clonotypes and omits some of them. In the table there are 89,000 or so clones, 83% of which are singletons. Source: peripheral blood, taken from a patient treated with proton-based radiotherapy. Receptor source: a man aged 55 to 70 with pancreatic cancer. Each CDR3 is given with its conserved first and last residue. The order of the fields is J gene, V gene, D gene, clone size, CDR3 protein, CDR3 DNA. D genes are given only for firm matches. Size values are once, few and many counts, or a class for expanded clones, and some rows have none.

J: TRBJ2-3; V: TRBV27; D: TRBD2; size: NA; CDR3: CASSLLAGTRLSRDTQYF; DNA: TGTGCCAGCAGTCTCTTAGCGGGGACCCGACTAAGTAGAGATACGCAGTATTTT
J: TRBJ2-7; V: TRBV5-1; D: TRBD1; size: NA; CDR3: CASSPAPGTGTYEQYF; DNA: TGCGCCAGCAGCCCAGCACCCGGGACAGGTACCTACGAGCAGTACTTC
J: TRBJ2-7; V: TRBV27; D: NA; size: NA; CDR3: CASSLSKVAGVYEQYF; DNA: TGTGCCAGCAGTTTATCGAAAGTGGCAGGGGTCTACGAGCAGTACTTC
J: TRBJ1-1; V: TRBV28; D: NA; size: NA; CDR3: CASGVQQPPTSF; DNA: TGTGCCAGCGGGGTTCAACAGCCCCCAACGTCGTTT
J: TRBJ2-3; V: TRBV28; D: NA; size: NA; CDR3: CASSLQVRDTQYF; DNA: TGTGCCAGCAGTTTACAGGTTCGGGATACGCAGTATTTT
J: TRBJ1-5; V: TRBV30; D: TRBD1; size: NA; CDR3: CAWLRPGQGTQPQHF; DNA: TGTGCCTGGTTACGTCCGGGACAGGGCACTCAGCCCCAGCATTTT
J: TRBJ1-1; V: TRBV28; D: TRBD1; size: NA; CDR3: CASRKTGGGSARAFF; DNA: TGTGCCAGCAGAAAGACAGGGGGCGGGAGTGCGAGAGCTTTCTTT
J: TRBJ2-5; V: TRBV19; D: NA; size: NA; CDR3: CASRRAFGETQYF; DNA: TGTGCCAGTAGGCGGGCCTTCGGAGAGACCCAGTACTTC
J: TRBJ1-2; V: TRBV28; D: TRBD1; size: NA; CDR3: CASSLLRQGAGGYTF; DNA: TGTGCCAGCAGTTTACTCCGACAGGGGGCGGGTGGCTACACCTTC
J: TRBJ2-7; V: TRBV7-9; D: NA; size: NA; CDR3: CASSSRISPYEQYF; DNA: TGTGCCAGCAGCTCGAGGATTAGCCCCTACGAGCAGTACTTC
J: TRBJ2-7; V: TRBV5-4; D: TRBD2; size: NA; CDR3: CASSLFGLAGGEQYF; DNA: TGTGCCAGCAGCTTGTTCGGCCTAGCGGGAGGTGAGCAGTACTTC
J: TRBJ2-7; V: TRBV7-6; D: TRBD2; size: NA; CDR3: CASSLLAGVRGEQYF; DNA: TGTGCCAGCAGCCTACTAGCGGGAGTTCGCGGCGAGCAGTACTTC
J: TRBJ2-1; V: TRBV28; D: TRBD2; size: NA; CDR3: CASSRTSGGLNEQFF; DNA: TGTGCCAGCAGCCGAACTAGCGGGGGTCTTAATGAGCAGTTCTTC
J: TRBJ2-3; V: TRBV7-3; D: TRBD1; size: many; CDR3: CASSPGQVTDTQYF; DNA: TGTGCCAGCAGCCCGGGACAGGTCACAGATACGCAGTATTTT
J: TRBJ2-5; V: TRBV7-9; D: TRBD2; size: once; CDR3: CASSLRGLGGRARQETQYF; DNA: TGTGCCAGCAGCTTAAGGGGGCTTGGCGGGAGGGCCCGCCAAGAGACCCAGTACTTC
J: TRBJ2-7; V: TRBV7-8; D: NA; size: once; CDR3: CASSLVGLGGGEQYF; DNA: TGTGCCAGCAGCTTAGTCGGGCTGGGTGGGGGCGAGCAGTACTTC
J: TRBJ2-7; V: TRBV27; D: TRBD2; size: NA; CDR3: CASSFASGSYEQYF; DNA: TGTGCCAGCAGTTTCGCTAGCGGGAGCTACGAGCAGTACTTC
J: TRBJ2-7; V: TRBV4-2; D: TRBD1; size: NA; CDR3: CASSQDFVRDRGRYEQYF; DNA: TGTGCCAGCAGCCAAGATTTTGTCCGGGACAGGGGACGGTACGAGCAGTACTTC
J: TRBJ2-7; V: TRBV15; D: TRBD2; size: NA; CDR3: CATSPSGGSTTSSYEQYF; DNA: TGTGCCACCAGCCCTAGCGGCGGATCGACTACTAGCTCCTACGAGCAGTACTTC